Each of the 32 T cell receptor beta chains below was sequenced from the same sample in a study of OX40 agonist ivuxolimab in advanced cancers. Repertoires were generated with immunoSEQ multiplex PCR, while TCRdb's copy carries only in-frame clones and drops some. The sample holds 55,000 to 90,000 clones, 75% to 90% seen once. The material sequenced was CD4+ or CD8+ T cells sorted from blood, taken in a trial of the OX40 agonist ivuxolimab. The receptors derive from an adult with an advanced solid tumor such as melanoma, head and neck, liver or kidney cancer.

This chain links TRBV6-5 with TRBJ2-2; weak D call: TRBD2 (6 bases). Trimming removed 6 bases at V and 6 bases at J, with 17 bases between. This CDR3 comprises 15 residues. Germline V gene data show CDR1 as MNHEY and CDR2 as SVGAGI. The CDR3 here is CASRLLALGAGELFF. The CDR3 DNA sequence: TGTGCCAGCAGGCTCCTAGCGTTAGGGGCCGGGGAGCTGTTTTTT.

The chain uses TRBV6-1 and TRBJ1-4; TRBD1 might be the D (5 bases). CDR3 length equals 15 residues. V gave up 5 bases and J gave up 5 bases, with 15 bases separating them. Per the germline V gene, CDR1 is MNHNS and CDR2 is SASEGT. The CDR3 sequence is CASSSIGAKNEKLFF. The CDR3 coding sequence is TGTGCCAGCAGTTCCATAGGGGCGAAAAATGAAAAACTGTTTTTT.

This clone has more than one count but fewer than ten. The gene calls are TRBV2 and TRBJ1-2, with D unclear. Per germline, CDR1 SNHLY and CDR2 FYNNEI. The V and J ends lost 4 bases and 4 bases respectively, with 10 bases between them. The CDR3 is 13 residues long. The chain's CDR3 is CASSGPSGYGYTF. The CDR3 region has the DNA TGTGCCAGCAGTGGGCCCTCCGGCTATGGCTACACCTTC.

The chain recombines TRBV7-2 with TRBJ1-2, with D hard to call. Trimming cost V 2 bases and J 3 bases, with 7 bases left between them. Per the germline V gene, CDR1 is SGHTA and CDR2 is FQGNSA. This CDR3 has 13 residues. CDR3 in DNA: TGTGCCAGCAGCTTAACGATGGACTATGGCTACACCTTC. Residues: CASSLTMDYGYTF.

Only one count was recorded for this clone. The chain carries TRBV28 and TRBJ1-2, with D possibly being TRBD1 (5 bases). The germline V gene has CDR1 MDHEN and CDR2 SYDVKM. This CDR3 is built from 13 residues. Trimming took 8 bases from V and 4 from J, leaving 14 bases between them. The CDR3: CASGRGVAYGYTF. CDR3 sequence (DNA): TGTGCCAGCGGTAGAGGGGTTGCCTATGGCTACACCTTC.

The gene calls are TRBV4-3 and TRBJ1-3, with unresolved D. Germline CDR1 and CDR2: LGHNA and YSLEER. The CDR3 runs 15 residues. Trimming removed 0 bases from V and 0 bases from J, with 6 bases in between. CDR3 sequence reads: CASSQDFYSGNTIYF. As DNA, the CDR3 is TGCGCCAGCAGCCAAGACTTTTACTCTGGAAACACCATATATTTT.

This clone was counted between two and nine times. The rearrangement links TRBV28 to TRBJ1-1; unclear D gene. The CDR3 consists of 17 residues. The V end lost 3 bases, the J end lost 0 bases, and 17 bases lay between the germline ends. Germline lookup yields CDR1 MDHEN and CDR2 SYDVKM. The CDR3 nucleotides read TGTGCCAGCAGTTTTTGGGGATTAGTCGAGGTGAACACTGAAGCTTTCTTT. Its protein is CASSFWGLVEVNTEAFF.

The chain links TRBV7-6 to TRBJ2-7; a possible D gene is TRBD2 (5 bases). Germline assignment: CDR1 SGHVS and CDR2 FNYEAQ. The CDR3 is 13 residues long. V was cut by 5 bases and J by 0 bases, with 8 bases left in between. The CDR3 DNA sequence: TGTGCCAGCAGCCTGAGCGGCTCCTACGAGCAGTACTTC. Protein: CASSLSGSYEQYF.

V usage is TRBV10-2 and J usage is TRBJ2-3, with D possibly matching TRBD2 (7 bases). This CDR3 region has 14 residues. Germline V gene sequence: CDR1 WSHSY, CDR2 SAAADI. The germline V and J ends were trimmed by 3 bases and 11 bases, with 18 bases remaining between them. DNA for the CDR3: TGCGCCAGCAGTGACTGGGGGGGGACATCAGAGCAGTATTTT. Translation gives CASSDWGGTSEQYF.

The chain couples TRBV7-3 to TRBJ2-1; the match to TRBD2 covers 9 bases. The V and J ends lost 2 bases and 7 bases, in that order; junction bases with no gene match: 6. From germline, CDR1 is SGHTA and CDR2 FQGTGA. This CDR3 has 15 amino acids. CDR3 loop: CASSLGLAGSNEQFF. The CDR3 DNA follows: TGTGCCAGCAGCTTAGGGCTAGCGGGATCTAATGAGCAGTTCTTC.

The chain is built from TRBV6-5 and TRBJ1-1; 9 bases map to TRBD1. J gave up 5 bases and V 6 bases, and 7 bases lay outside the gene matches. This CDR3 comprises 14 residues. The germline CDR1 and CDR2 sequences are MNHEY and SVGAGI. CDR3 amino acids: CASSTDRGSTEAFF. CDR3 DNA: TGTGCCAGCAGCACGGACAGGGGTTCGACTGAAGCTTTCTTT.

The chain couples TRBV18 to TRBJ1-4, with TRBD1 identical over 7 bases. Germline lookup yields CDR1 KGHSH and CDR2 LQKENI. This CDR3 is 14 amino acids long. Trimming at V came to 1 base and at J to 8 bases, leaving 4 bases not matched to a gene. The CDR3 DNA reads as TGTGCCAGCTCACCACGAGGGGGCCGGGAAAAACTGTTTTTT. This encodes CASSPRGGREKLFF.

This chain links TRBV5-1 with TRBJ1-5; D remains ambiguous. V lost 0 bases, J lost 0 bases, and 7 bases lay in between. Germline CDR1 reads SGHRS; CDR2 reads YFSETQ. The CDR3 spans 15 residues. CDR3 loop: CASSLGENSNQPQHF. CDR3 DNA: TGCGCCAGCAGCTTGGGGGAGAATAGCAATCAGCCCCAGCATTTT.

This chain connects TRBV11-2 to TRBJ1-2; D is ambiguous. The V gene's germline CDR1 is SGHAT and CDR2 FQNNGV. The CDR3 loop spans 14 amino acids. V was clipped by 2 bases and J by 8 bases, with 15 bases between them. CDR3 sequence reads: CASSLRTTWEGYTF. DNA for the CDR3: TGTGCCAGCAGCTTACGGACGACTTGGGAAGGCTACACCTTC.

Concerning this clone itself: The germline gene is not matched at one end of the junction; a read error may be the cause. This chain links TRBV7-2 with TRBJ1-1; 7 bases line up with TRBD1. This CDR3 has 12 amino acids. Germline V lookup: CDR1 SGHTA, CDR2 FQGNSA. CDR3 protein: CASSWTRHRGMF. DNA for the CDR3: TGTGCCAGCAGCTGGACCCGCCACAGGGGAATGTTT. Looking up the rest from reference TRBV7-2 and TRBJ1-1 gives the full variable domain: GAGVSQSPSNKVTEKGKDVELRCDPISGHTALYWYRQSLGQGLEFLIYFQGNSAPDKSGLPSDRFSAERTGGSVSTLTIQRTQQEDSAVYLCASSWTRHRGMFGQGTRLTVV.

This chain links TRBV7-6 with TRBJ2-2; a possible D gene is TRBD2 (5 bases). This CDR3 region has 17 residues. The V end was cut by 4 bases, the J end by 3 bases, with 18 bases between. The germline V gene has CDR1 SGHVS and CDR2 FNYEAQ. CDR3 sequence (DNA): TGTGCCAGCAGCTCCAAGCCCCCTGGGGAGCACACCGGGGAGCTGTTTTTT. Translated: CASSSKPPGEHTGELFF.

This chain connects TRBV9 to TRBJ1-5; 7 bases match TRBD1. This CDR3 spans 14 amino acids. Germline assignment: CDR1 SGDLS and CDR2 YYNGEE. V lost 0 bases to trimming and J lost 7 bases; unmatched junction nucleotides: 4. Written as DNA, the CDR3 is TGTGCCAGCAGCGTAGGGCAGGGGGGGCAGCCCCAGCATTTT. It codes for CASSVGQGGQPQHF. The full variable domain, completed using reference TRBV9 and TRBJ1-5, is DSGVTQTPKHLITATGQRVTLRCSPRSGDLSVYWYQQSLDQGLQFLIQYYNGEERAKGNILERFSAQQFPDLHSELNLSSLELGDSALYFCASSVGQGGQPQHFGDGTRLSIL.

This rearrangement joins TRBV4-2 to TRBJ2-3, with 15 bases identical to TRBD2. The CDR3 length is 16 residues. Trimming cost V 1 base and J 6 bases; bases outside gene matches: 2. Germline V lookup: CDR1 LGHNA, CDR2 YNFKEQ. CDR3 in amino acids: CASSQGTSGGADTQYF. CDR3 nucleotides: TGTGCCAGCAGCCAAGGGACTAGCGGGGGGGCCGATACGCAGTATTTT.

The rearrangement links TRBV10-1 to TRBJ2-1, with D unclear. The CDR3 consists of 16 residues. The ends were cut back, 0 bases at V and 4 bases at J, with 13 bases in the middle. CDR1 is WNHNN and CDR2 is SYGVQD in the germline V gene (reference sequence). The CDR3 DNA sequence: TGCGCCAGCAGTGAGTCGCTCGTCGGGCTATACAATGAGCAGTTCTTC. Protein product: CASSESLVGLYNEQFF.

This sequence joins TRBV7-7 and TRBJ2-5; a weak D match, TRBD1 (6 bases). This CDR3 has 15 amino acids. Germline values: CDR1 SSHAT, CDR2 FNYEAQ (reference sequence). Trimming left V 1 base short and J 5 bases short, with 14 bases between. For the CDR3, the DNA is TGTGCCAGCAGCTTAGAGGGGACACCTGGGGAGACCCAGTACTTC. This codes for CASSLEGTPGETQYF.

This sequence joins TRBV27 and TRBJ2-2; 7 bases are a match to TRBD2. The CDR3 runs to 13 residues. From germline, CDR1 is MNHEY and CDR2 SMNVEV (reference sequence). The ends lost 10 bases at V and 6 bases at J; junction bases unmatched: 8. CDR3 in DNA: TGTGCCACCCAACGGCTAGCGGCCGGGGAGCTGTTTTTT. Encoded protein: CATQRLAAGELFF.

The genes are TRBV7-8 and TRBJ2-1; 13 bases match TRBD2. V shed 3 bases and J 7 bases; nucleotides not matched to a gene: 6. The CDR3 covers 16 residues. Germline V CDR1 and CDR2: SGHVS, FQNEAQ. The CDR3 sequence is CASSLRGLAGSNEQFF. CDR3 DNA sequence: TGTGCCAGCAGCTTGCGGGGACTAGCGGGGAGTAATGAGCAGTTCTTC.

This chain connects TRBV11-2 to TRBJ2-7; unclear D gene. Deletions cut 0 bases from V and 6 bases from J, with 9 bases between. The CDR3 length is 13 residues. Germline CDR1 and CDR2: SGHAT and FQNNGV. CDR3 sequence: CASSLELESEQYV. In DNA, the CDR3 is TGTGCCAGCAGCTTAGAGTTGGAATCCGAGCAGTACGTC.

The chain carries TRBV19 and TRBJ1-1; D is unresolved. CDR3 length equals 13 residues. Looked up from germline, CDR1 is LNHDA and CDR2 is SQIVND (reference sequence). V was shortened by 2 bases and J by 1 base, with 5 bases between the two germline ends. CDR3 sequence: CASSINGNTEAFF. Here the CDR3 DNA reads TGTGCCAGTAGTATAAATGGGAACACTGAAGCTTTCTTT.

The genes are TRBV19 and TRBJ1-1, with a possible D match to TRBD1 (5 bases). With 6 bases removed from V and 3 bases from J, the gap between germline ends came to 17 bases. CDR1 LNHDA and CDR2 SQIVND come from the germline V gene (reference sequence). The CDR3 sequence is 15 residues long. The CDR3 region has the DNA TGTGCCAGTAGCCCACGGAGGGGCACCTACACTGAAGCTTTCTTT. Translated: CASSPRRGTYTEAFF. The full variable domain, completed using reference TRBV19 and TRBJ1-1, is DGGITQSPKYLFRKEGQNVTLSCEQNLNHDAMYWYRQDPGQGLRLIYYSQIVNDFQKGDIAEGYSVSREKKESFPLTVTSAQKNPTAFYLCASSPRRGTYTEAFFGQGTRLTVV.

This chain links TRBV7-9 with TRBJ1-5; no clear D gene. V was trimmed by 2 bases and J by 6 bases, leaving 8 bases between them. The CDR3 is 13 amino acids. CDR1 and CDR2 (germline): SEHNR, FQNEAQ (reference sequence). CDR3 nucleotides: TGTGCCAGCAGCTTAAGTTTGGGTCAGCCCCAGCATTTT. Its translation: CASSLSLGQPQHF.

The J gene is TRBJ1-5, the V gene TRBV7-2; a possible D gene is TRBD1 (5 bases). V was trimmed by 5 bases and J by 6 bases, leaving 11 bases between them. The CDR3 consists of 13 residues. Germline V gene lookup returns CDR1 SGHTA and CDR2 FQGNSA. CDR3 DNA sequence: TGTGCCAGCAGCCCAAAGGGGTCTCAGCCCCAGCATTTT. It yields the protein CASSPKGSQPQHF.

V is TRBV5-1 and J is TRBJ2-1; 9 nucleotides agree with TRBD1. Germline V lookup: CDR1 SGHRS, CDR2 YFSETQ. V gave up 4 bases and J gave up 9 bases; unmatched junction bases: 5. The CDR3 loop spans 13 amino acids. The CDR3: CASSRDRVGEQFF. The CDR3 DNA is TGCGCCAGCAGCCGGGACAGGGTTGGTGAGCAGTTCTTC.

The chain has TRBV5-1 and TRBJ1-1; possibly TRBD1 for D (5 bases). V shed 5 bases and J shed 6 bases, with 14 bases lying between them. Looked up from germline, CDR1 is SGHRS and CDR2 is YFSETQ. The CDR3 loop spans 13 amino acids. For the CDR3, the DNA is TGCGCCAGCAGATTTTCGTGGGGGGCTGAAGCTTTCTTT. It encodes CASRFSWGAEAFF.

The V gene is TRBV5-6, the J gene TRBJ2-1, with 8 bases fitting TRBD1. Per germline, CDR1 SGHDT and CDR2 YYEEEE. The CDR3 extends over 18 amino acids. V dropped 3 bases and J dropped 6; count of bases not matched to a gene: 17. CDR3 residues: CASSSIGGDRGGSNEQFF. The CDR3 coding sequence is TGTGCCAGCAGCTCCATTGGGGGTGACAGGGGAGGAAGCAATGAGCAGTTCTTC. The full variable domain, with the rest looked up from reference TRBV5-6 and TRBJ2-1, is DAGVTQSPTHLIKTRGQQVTLRCSPKSGHDTVSWYQQALGQGPQFIFQYYEEEERQRGNFPDRFSGHQFPNYSSELNVNALLLGDSALYLCASSSIGGDRGGSNEQFFGPGTRLTVL.

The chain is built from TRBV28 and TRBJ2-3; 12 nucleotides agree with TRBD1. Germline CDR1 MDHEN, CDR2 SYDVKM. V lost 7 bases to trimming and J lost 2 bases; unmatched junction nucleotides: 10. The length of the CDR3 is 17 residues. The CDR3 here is CASTLGTGGQFTDTQYF. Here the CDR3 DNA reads TGTGCCAGCACCCTGGGGACAGGGGGCCAATTCACAGATACGCAGTATTTT.

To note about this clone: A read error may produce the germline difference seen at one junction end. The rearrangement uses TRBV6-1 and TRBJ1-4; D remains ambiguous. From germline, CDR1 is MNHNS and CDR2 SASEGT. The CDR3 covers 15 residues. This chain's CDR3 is CASSVTRPYNEKLFF. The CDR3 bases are TGTGCCAGCAGTGTTACAAGGCCATATAATGAAAAGCTGTTTTTT.